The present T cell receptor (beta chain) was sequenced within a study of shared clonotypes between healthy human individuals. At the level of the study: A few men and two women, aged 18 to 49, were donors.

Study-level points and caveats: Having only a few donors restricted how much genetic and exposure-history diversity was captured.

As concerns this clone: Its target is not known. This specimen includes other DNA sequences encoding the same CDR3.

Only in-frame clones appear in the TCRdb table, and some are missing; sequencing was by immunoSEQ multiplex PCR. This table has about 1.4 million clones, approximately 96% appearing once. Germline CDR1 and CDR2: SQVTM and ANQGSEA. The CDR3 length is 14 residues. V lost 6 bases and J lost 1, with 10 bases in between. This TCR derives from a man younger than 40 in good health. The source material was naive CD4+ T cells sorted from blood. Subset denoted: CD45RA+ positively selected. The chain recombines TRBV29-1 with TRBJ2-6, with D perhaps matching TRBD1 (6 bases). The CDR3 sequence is CSVVQGSGANVLTF. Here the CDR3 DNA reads TGCAGCGTGGTTCAGGGGTCTGGGGCCAACGTCCTGACTTTC.